The clone carrying this T cell receptor (beta chain) was seen a single time. What it recognizes is unknown. These data belong to a study of cytomegalovirus exposure and HLA in healthy donors. Study observations and caveats: Solely CMV serostatus was available to characterize immune exposure. Testing in vitro showed a few CMV-associated chains specific for CMV antigens. Certain indistinguishable V segments, among them TRBV6-2 and TRBV6-3, were excluded. The classifier, whose performance was assessed in both the original and validation cohorts, reportedly diagnosed cytomegalovirus status with high specificity and sensitivity.

The PCR had 60 Vbeta and 13 Jbeta primers. This table comes from immunoSEQ multiplex PCR, and its TCRdb copy is limited to in-frame clones, with some not included. This table holds 150,000 to 200,000 clones, about 90% found once. The CDR3 runs 15 residues. The trim removed 3 bases at V and 6 bases at J, leaving 9 bases unmatched. Germline CDR1 and CDR2: SGDLS and YYNGEE. This chain connects TRBV9 to TRBJ2-1; 7 nucleotides agree with TRBD2. Material for sequencing was PBMCs. The clonotype originates from a boy younger than 10 in good health and CMV-seronegative. The CDR3 region has the DNA TGTGCCAGCAGCGGGAGCCAAGGGACTACCAATGAGCAGTTCTTC. It translates to CASSGSQGTTNEQFF.